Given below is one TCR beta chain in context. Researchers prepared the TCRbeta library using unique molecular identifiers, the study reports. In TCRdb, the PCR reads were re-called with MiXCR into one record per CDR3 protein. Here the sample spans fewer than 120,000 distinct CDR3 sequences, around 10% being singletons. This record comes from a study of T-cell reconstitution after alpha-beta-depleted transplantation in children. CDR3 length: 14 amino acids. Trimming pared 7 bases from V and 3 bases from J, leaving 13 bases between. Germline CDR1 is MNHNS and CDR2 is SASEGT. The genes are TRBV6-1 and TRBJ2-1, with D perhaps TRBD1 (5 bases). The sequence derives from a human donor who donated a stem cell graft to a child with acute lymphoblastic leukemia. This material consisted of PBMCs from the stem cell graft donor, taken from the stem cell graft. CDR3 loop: CASTTDRGYNEQFF. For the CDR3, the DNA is TGTGCCAGCACCACCGACAGAGGCTACAATGAGCAGTTCTTC.